These 17 T cell receptor beta chains originate from one sample sequenced in a study of response to subunit inactivated influenza vaccine. TCRdb independently ran MiXCR on the RT-PCR reads; one entry per CDR3 protein. The data contain about 520,000 distinct CDR3 sequences, around 7.9% of them seen just once; the ten biggest clones take up about an eighth. The sequencing here drew on PBMCs from blood, taken less than 25 months after vaccination. Source of these receptors: a man aged 45 to 75 who received an inactivated influenza vaccine.

This clonotype has at least ten counts. This chain's CDR3 is CSVAVLALIQHEQFF. In nucleotides, the CDR3 is TGCAGCGTAGCCGTCCTAGCGCTCATTCAGCATGAGCAGTTCTTC. V is TRBV29-1 and J is TRBJ2-1; possibly TRBD2 for D (6 bases). V dropped 6 bases and J dropped 8 bases, with 23 bases sitting between them. The CDR3 sequence is 15 residues long. Per the germline V gene, CDR1 is SQVTM and CDR2 is ANQGSEA.

V is TRBV6-1 and J is TRBJ2-2; no clear D. In germline, CDR1 is MNHNS, CDR2 SASEGT. V lost 6 bases and J lost 5, with 16 bases in between. This CDR3 is built from 15 residues. The CDR3 coding sequence is TGTGCCAGCAGCAATTTAGCATATCGGACCGGGGAGCTGTTTTTT. This sequence encodes CASSNLAYRTGELFF.

This clonotype occurred a few times. V gene TRBV4-3 combines with J gene TRBJ2-7, with TRBD1 identical over 8 bases. The CDR3 runs 13 residues. The germline gives CDR1 LGHNA, CDR2 YSLEER. With 3 bases clipped from V and 3 bases from J, the junction kept 1 base outside the gene matches. The CDR3 DNA follows: TGCGCCAGCAGCCAGACAGGGGACTACGAGCAGTACTTC. It yields the protein CASSQTGDYEQYF.

This clonotype showed up many times. The CDR3 DNA reads as TGTGCCAGCAGCCAGGTGGGGGGCTCCTACAATGAGCAGTTCTTC. Protein: CASSQVGGSYNEQFF. The V gene is TRBV7-9, the J gene TRBJ2-1; the D gene is possibly TRBD2 (6 bases). This CDR3 comprises 15 residues. Trimming pared 5 bases from V and 0 bases from J, leaving 11 bases between. CDR1 is SEHNR and CDR2 is FQNEAQ in the germline V gene (reference sequence). The full variable domain, in which reference TRBV7-9 and TRBJ2-1 provide the parts outside the CDR3, is DTGVSQNPRHKITKRGQNVTFRCDPISEHNRLYWYRQTLGQGPEFLTYFQNEAQLEKSRLLSDRFSAERPKGSFSTLEIQRTEQGDSAMYLCASSQVGGSYNEQFFGPGTRLTVL.

This sequence joins TRBV4-2 and TRBJ2-3; 11 nucleotides match TRBD1. CDR3 length: 17 amino acids. CDR1 and CDR2 from the germline V gene are LGHNA and YNFKEQ. The V gene end was trimmed by 1 base and the J gene end by 0 bases; junction bases not matched to a gene: 3. The CDR3 DNA reads as TGTGCCAGCAGCCAAGCGGACAGGGGGCGAAGCACAGATACGCAGTATTTT. Its translation: CASSQADRGRSTDTQYF.

This sequence joins TRBV20-1 and TRBJ1-1; no definite D call. V lost 6 bases and J 4 bases, leaving 18 bases between the germline ends. The CDR3 runs 14 residues. Germline values: CDR1 DFQATT, CDR2 SNEGSKA (reference sequence). In DNA, the CDR3 is TGCAGTGCGCAAGGGCGCCTAGTGGGCACTGAAGCTTTCTTT. It translates to CSAQGRLVGTEAFF.

This clonotype was observed a few times. The chain carries TRBV4-1 and TRBJ2-7, with D unclear. The CDR3 is 13 residues long. The germline V gene has CDR1 MGHRA and CDR2 YSYEKL. Trimming removed 0 bases at V and 3 bases at J, with 6 bases between. The chain's CDR3 is CASSQDPDYEQYF. CDR3 in DNA: TGCGCCAGCAGCCAAGATCCAGACTACGAGCAGTACTTC.

V and J are TRBV5-1 and TRBJ2-3, with a tentative D call TRBD1 (5 bases). With 0 bases removed from V and 4 bases from J, the gap between germline ends came to 9 bases. The CDR3 runs 14 residues. Germline V lookup: CDR1 SGHRS, CDR2 YFSETQ. The CDR3 DNA follows: TGCGCCAGCAGCTTGGCCGACAGACCAGATACGCAGTATTTT. Protein product: CASSLADRPDTQYF.

This clonotype came up many times. V usage is TRBV6-1 and J usage is TRBJ2-1, with 11 bases matching TRBD2. Germline CDR1 MNHNS, CDR2 SASEGT. CDR3 length: 17 amino acids. V was pared by 7 bases and J by 0 bases, with 8 bases of the junction left unmatched. The CDR3, as DNA: TGTGCCAGCACAGGTAGCGGGAGGGGCCTCTCCTACAATGAGCAGTTCTTC. Protein sequence: CASTGSGRGLSYNEQFF.

This clonotype was counted ten times or more. The chain joins TRBV11-2 to TRBJ2-7; D unresolved. Germline assignment: CDR1 SGHAT and CDR2 FQNNGV. The CDR3 length is 15 residues. The V end lost 3 bases, the J end lost 0 bases, and 12 bases lay between the germline ends. The CDR3 region has the DNA TGTGCCAGCAGCTTTAGTCCAAAGAGCTCCTACGAGCAGTACTTC. Its translation is CASSFSPKSSYEQYF.

This clonotype was seen a handful of times. V gene TRBV20-1 combines with J gene TRBJ2-7; no firm D call. There are 13 residues in the CDR3. V dropped 3 bases and J dropped 4 bases, with 13 bases sitting between them. From germline, CDR1 is DFQATT and CDR2 SNEGSKA (reference sequence). The CDR3 sequence is CSARVTPTYEQYF. In nucleotides, the CDR3 is TGCAGTGCTAGGGTGACACCGACTTACGAGCAGTACTTC.

This clonotype turned up a few times. The rearrangement links TRBV6-2 or TRBV6-3 to TRBJ2-3, with 16 bases matching TRBD2. The CDR3 sequence is 21 residues long. J gave up 3 bases and V 1 base, and 13 bases lay outside the gene matches. Looked up from germline, CDR1 is MNHEY and CDR2 is SVGEGT. The CDR3 protein is CASSYLPGLAGGLGWTDTQYF. The CDR3 coding sequence is TGTGCCAGCAGTTACTTACCGGGACTAGCGGGGGGGCTTGGTTGGACAGATACGCAGTATTTT.

A few counts support this clonotype. This chain connects TRBV3-1 to TRBJ2-1; D not certain. The CDR3 covers 14 residues. From germline, CDR1 is LGHDT and CDR2 YNNKEL (reference sequence). Deletions cut 1 base from V and 4 bases from J, with 8 bases between. This chain's CDR3 is CASSQVQQYNEQFF. CDR3 sequence (DNA): TGTGCCAGCAGCCAAGTGCAGCAGTACAATGAGCAGTTCTTC.

CDR3 loop: CASSQGGVGTVNTEAFF. CDR3 nucleotide sequence: TGTGCCAGCAGCCAAGGAGGGGTTGGGACGGTGAACACTGAAGCTTTCTTT. The rearrangement uses TRBV4-2 and TRBJ1-1; D perhaps matches TRBD1 (5 bases). Trimming pared 1 base from V and 0 bases from J, leaving 15 bases between. The CDR3 is 17 residues long. Germline V gene sequence: CDR1 LGHNA, CDR2 YNFKEQ.

The chain is built from TRBV6-2 or TRBV6-3 and TRBJ2-1, with D tentatively TRBD2 (6 bases). The germline V gene encodes CDR1 MNHEY and CDR2 SVGEGT. With 2 bases removed from V and 9 bases from J, the gap between germline ends came to 14 bases. CDR3 length: 14 amino acids. DNA of the CDR3: TGTGCCAGCAGTTACGAGGTCGGGAGCACTGAGCAGTTCTTC. It codes for CASSYEVGSTEQFF.

The table lists this clonotype with a few counts. The chain recombines TRBV23-1 with TRBJ2-2, with 7 bases lining up with TRBD1. TRBV23-1 has ORF status, its function being uncertain. The CDR3 is 18 residues long. Losses at the gene ends were 4 bases for V and 0 bases for J; bases not matched to a gene: 11. This CDR3 reads CASSPGQGQPPNTGELFF. The CDR3 coding sequence is TGCGCCAGCAGTCCGGGCCAGGGACAGCCTCCGAACACCGGGGAGCTGTTTTTT.

The rearrangement uses TRBV7-6 and TRBJ2-7, with D perhaps given as TRBD1 or TRBD2 (6 bases each). This CDR3 has 14 amino acids. In germline, CDR1 is SGHVS, CDR2 FNYEAQ. Trimming left V 1 base short and J 5 bases short, with 12 bases between. CDR3 DNA: TGTGCCAGCAGCTTAGAACAGGGAGGCGACGAGCAGTACTTC. It encodes CASSLEQGGDEQYF. Drawing the rest from reference TRBV7-6 and TRBJ2-7, the complete variable domain is GAGVSQSPRYKVTKRGQDVALRCDPISGHVSLYWYRQALGQGPEFLTYFNYEAQQDKSGLPNDRFSAERPEGSISTLTIQRTEQRDSAMYRCASSLEQGGDEQYFGPGTRLTVT.